This is a list of T cell receptor beta chains from one sample in a study of T-cell memory formation after mild COVID-19. Each CDR3 protein is one row after TCRdb ran MiXCR on the 5' RACE reads. There are under 450,000 distinct CDR3 sequences in the sample; approximately 14% occur only once, and roughly 22% lies in the top ten. Sequenced sample: PBMCs or a T cell subset sorted from them (not recorded which). Source of these receptors: a man in his late teens or twenties who had mild COVID-19 (a few samples of this study predate the infection). Cell type and time point are not known. The CDR3 runs from the conserved cysteine through the conserved F or W. D genes are given only for firm matches. A row's size may be missing; if present it is once, few, many or a size class.

V gene	clone size	D gene	J gene	CDR3 DNA	CDR3 protein
TRBV10-3	few	-	TRBJ2-4	TGTGCCATCAGTGGGGGGACGATAGCCAAAAACATTCAGTACTTC	CAISGGTIAKNIQYF
TRBV4-1	-	-	TRBJ1-3	TGCGCCAGCAGCCAAGGTGGCCTCGGCGTCTCTGGAAACACCATATATTTT	CASSQGGLGVSGNTIYF
TRBV28	many	-	TRBJ1-1	TGTGCCAGCAGTACCCGCGGAGGGGCGAATACTGAAGCTTTCTTT	CASSTRGGANTEAFF
TRBV7-2	few	-	TRBJ2-5	TGTGCCAGCAGCTTCTTACAGCAAGAGACCCAGTACTTC	CASSFLQQETQYF
TRBV7-9	many	-	TRBJ2-7	TGTGCCAGCAGCGGAACCTACGAGCAGTACTTC	CASSGTYEQYF
TRBV7-3	few	-	TRBJ2-1	TGTGCCAGCAGCCTTACAATTCTCAGCGATGAGCAGTTCTTC	CASSLTILSDEQFF
TRBV7-8	-	-	TRBJ1-2	TGTGCCAGCAGCCTCCTAACAGGGAGAGCTAACTATGGCTACACCTTC	CASSLLTGRANYGYTF
TRBV5-6	-	TRBD1	TRBJ2-5	TGTGCCAGCAGCTTGTGGGCCGGGACAGGGACAGAGACCCAGTACTTC	CASSLWAGTGTETQYF
TRBV6-1	-	TRBD1	TRBJ2-6	TGTGCCAGCAACCCCCCGACAGGGTTGTACGGGGCCAACGTCCTGACTTTC	CASNPPTGLYGANVLTF
TRBV4-2	few	-	TRBJ2-7	TGTGCCAGCAGCCAAGGGCCGGCGGGCGAGCAGTACTTC	CASSQGPAGEQYF
TRBV20-1	many	-	TRBJ2-3	TGCAGTGCTAGGGGGCTGATGGGTTCGGATACGCAGTATTTT	CSARGLMGSDTQYF
TRBV4-1	few	-	TRBJ1-1	TGCGCCAGCAGCCCGAGCTTGGGTCAGATGGGGACTGAAGCTTTCTTT	CASSPSLGQMGTEAFF
TRBV9	-	TRBD1	TRBJ2-3	TGTGCCAGCAGCGTATGGGCGACAGGGACCCCAGATACGCAGTATTTT	CASSVWATGTPDTQYF
TRBV7-2	-	-	TRBJ2-2	TGTGCCAGCAGCTTAACGTCGTCGACAGTTTACACCGGGGAGCTGTTTTTT	CASSLTSSTVYTGELFF
TRBV19	-	-	TRBJ2-1	TGTGCCAGTAGTATAGAAGGGAGCTCCTACAATGAGCAGTTCTTC	CASSIEGSSYNEQFF
TRBV6-2/TRBV6-3	few	-	TRBJ2-1	TGTGCCAGCACAGACTACGGACGGGGGAACAATGAGCAGTTCTTC	CASTDYGRGNNEQFF
TRBV4-2	-	TRBD2	TRBJ2-1	TGTGCCAGCAGCCAGGCGGGACTAGCGGGGGGGCAGAGGCAGTTCTTC	CASSQAGLAGGQRQFF
TRBV6-1	few	-	TRBJ2-1	TGTGCCAGCAGTCCACTTCCACACCAGGGGAAAGCGCAGTTCTTC	CASSPLPHQGKAQFF
TRBV20-1	few	-	TRBJ1-4	TGCAGTGCTAGAGATGGGCCCCGGGGGTTTGAAAAACTGTTTTTT	CSARDGPRGFEKLFF
TRBV9	-	TRBD2	TRBJ2-5	TGTGCCAGCAGCGTAGCTGGGGCGCAGCGGGGGTCAGCCATCGGAGAGACCCAGTACTTC	CASSVAGAQRGSAIGETQYF
TRBV6-2/TRBV6-3	-	-	TRBJ1-2	TGTGCCACCCGGGCGGCCGGCTACACCTTC	CATRAAGYTF
TRBV27	few	TRBD2	TRBJ2-3	TGTGCCAGCAGTTTCCTAGCGGGGGGGCATGCCTCGGCGTATTTT	CASSFLAGGHASAYF
TRBV7-9	-	-	TRBJ2-1	TGTGCCAGCAGCCGGGAACGTACGGAGCAGTTCTTC	CASSRERTEQFF
TRBV10-3	-	-	TRBJ2-5	TGTGCCATCAGTGAGTCGGGGCAGGGCAAAGAGACCCAGTACTTC	CAISESGQGKETQYF
TRBV7-2	few	-	TRBJ2-5	TGTGCCAGCAGCCCGCCCCCCGAAGAGACCCAGTACTTC	CASSPPPEETQYF
TRBV5-1	many	-	TRBJ1-4	TGCGCCAGCAGCTCCTATGAGAGGGAAAAACTGTTTTTT	CASSSYEREKLFF
TRBV5-1	few	-	TRBJ1-5	TGCGCCAGCAGCTTGGGGGGACAAGGGAGCAATCAGCCCCAGCATTTT	CASSLGGQGSNQPQHF
TRBV7-8	few	TRBD2	TRBJ2-3	TGTGCCAGCAGCTCAGCGGGGGGGATCACAGATACGCAGTATTTT	CASSSAGGITDTQYF
TRBV28	-	TRBD1	TRBJ1-3	TGTGCCAGCAGTCGAACAGGGGGCAGGTTCGGAAACACCATATATTTT	CASSRTGGRFGNTIYF
TRBV9	many	-	TRBJ2-3	TGTGCCAGCAGATCACCCCCTGGTAGCACAGATACGCAGTATTTT	CASRSPPGSTDTQYF
TRBV27	-	-	TRBJ2-1	TGTGCCAGCAGTGTATACAATGAGCAGTTCTTC	CASSVYNEQFF
TRBV6-2/TRBV6-3	-	-	TRBJ1-5	TGTGCCAGCAGGCGAGGGCCTCACAATCAGCCCCAGCATTTT	CASRRGPHNQPQHF
TRBV5-1	few	-	TRBJ2-5	TGCGCCAGCAGCTTGCCGCGGGACCAAGAGACCCAGTACTTC	CASSLPRDQETQYF
TRBV24-1	few	TRBD2	TRBJ2-1	TGTGCCACCACCCCCACTAGCGGGGGGGCAGGTGAGCAGTTCTTC	CATTPTSGGAGEQFF
TRBV3-1	-	-	TRBJ2-3	TGTGCCAGCAGTAACTTAGATACGCAGTATTTT	CASSNLDTQYF
TRBV7-2	-	TRBD1	TRBJ1-4	TGTGCCAGCAGCTTATATGTTTCATTGGACAGGGCGAATGAAAAACTGTTTTTT	CASSLYVSLDRANEKLFF
TRBV5-5	-	-	TRBJ2-2	TGTGCCAGCAGTCCGACCGTTGTGAACACCGGGGAGCTGTTTTTT	CASSPTVVNTGELFF
TRBV5-1	-	TRBD1	TRBJ2-5	TGCGCCAGCAGCTTGTGGGACACAGGGGGCGGAGAGACCCAGTACTTC	CASSLWDTGGGETQYF
TRBV7-3	-	-	TRBJ1-3	TGTGCCAGCAGCGCCCAGGGGTCTGGAAACACCATATATTTT	CASSAQGSGNTIYF
TRBV4-1	-	-	TRBJ1-2	TGCGCCAGCAGCCGGGGGAGGGCGGGAGTAGACAATTATGGCTACACCTTC	CASSRGRAGVDNYGYTF
TRBV5-1	-	TRBD1	TRBJ2-1	TGCGCCAGCAGCTTGGGGGCAGGGGGCGGAAATGAGCAGTTCTTC	CASSLGAGGGNEQFF
TRBV6-2/TRBV6-3	-	-	TRBJ2-5	TGTGCCAGCAGTTACTCGAGAAGACAGATGTACCAAGAGACCCAGTACTTC	CASSYSRRQMYQETQYF
TRBV9	few	TRBD1	TRBJ2-3	TGTGCCTCCAGTCGGGACAGGCCCACAGATACGCAGTATTTT	CASSRDRPTDTQYF
TRBV5-1	-	-	TRBJ2-2	TGCGCCAGCAGCTCTCCGTTAGGGGGGAACACCGGGGAGCTGTTTTTT	CASSSPLGGNTGELFF
TRBV5-1	few	TRBD2	TRBJ2-3	TGCGCCAGCCACAGGACTAGCGGGGGGGCTAGCACAGATACGCAGTATTTT	CASHRTSGGASTDTQYF
TRBV14	few	-	TRBJ2-4	TGTGCCAGCAGCCAAGATGTGCAAAACATTCAGTACTTC	CASSQDVQNIQYF
TRBV21-1	-	-	TRBJ2-2	TGTGCCAGCAGCAAATGGACTGGCGAGAACACCGGGGAGCTGTTTTTT	CASSKWTGENTGELFF
TRBV4-3	-	-	TRBJ1-6	TGCGCCAGCAGCCAAGGCTACGGGTTAAGGTCACCCCTCCACTTT	CASSQGYGLRSPLHF
TRBV6-2/TRBV6-3	once	-	TRBJ1-5	TGTGCCAGCAGAAGGTACGGGCAGCCCCAGCATTTT	CASRRYGQPQHF
TRBV4-1	few	-	TRBJ2-7	TGCGCCAGCAGCCAAGTCCCCCGGGTGGGCGAGCAGTACTTC	CASSQVPRVGEQYF
TRBV20-1	-	-	TRBJ2-2	TGCAGTGTGACCGGGGGCGCGAACACCGGGGAGCTGTTTTTT	CSVTGGANTGELFF
TRBV15	few	-	TRBJ1-1	TGTGCCACCAGCAGAGAGAACCCTGAAGCTTTCTTT	CATSRENPEAFF
TRBV5-5	few	-	TRBJ1-6	TGTGCCAGCAGCTCCCGGGCAACCTATTCACCCCTCCACTTT	CASSSRATYSPLHF
TRBV24-1	-	-	TRBJ2-5	TGTGCCACCAGTGATCCCCACAGCGGGTTAGGAGAGACCCAGTACTTC	CATSDPHSGLGETQYF
TRBV7-2	-	-	TRBJ2-7	TGTGCCAGCAGCCCCCGGACGGGGAGCTCCTACGAGCAGTACTTC	CASSPRTGSSYEQYF